This TCR beta chain was recorded in a study of cytomegalovirus exposure and HLA in healthy donors. Notes on this clone: This CDR3 is also generated by other DNA sequences in the sample.

Primers: 60 Vbeta forward and 13 Jbeta reverse. Sequenced by immunoSEQ multiplex PCR; TCRdb stores in-frame clones only, minus some. The sample carries 120,000 or so clones, less than 80% recorded once. The germline CDR1 and CDR2 sequences are LNHDA and SQIVND (reference sequence). The trim removed 5 bases at V and 1 base at J, leaving 5 bases unmatched. This CDR3 is built from 15 residues. This clonotype was obtained from a young man in good health and CMV-seronegative. Material: PBMCs. V is TRBV19 and J is TRBJ2-7, with 10 nucleotides matching TRBD2. CDR3 coding DNA: TGTGCCAGTAGTCCTAGCGGGGGCGGTTCCTACGAGCAGTACTTC. As protein: CASSPSGGGSYEQYF.